Following are 3 T cell receptor beta chains from one sample sequenced in a study of blood T cell repertoires in COVID-19 (TCRdb year 2020). Library creation used the immunoSEQ multiplex PCR assay. TCRdb took over this immuneACCESS table, retaining in-frame rearrangements with V and J assigned. Such tables are incomplete; in checked studies, under half of the missing clones stem from an unresolved V gene, and the remainder is unexplained. The sample table contains 100,000 to 150,000 clones; only one count was recorded for over 75% of them. The ten largest account for roughly 15% of the sample. The sequenced sample consisted of peripheral blood. These receptors came from a man aged 30-40 years with COVID-19, enrolled during active disease.

The gene calls are TRBV19 and TRBJ2-3; 10 nucleotides align to TRBD2. CDR3 length equals 15 residues. Germline lookup yields CDR1 LNHDA and CDR2 SQIVND (reference sequence). The V gene end was trimmed by 5 bases and the J gene end by 1 base; junction bases not matched to a gene: 3. The CDR3 coding sequence is TGTGCCAGTAGTCTACTAGCGGGACGCACAGATACGCAGTATTTT. This sequence encodes CASSLLAGRTDTQYF.

V usage is TRBV28 and J usage is TRBJ2-1, with 7 bases aligning to TRBD1. The CDR3 runs to 17 residues. Losses at the gene ends were 2 bases for V and 3 bases for J; bases not matched to a gene: 10. Germline CDR1 MDHEN, CDR2 SYDVKM. CDR3 protein: CASSLAGGARYYNEQFF. In DNA, the CDR3 is TGTGCCAGCAGTTTAGCAGGGGGTGCCCGATACTACAATGAGCAGTTCTTC.

The chain employs TRBV9 and TRBJ2-3; maybe TRBD1 (5 bases). The CDR3 spans 15 residues. Germline CDR1 and CDR2: SGDLS and YYNGEE. The germline V and J ends were trimmed by 0 bases and 0 bases, with 8 bases remaining between them. The CDR3 loop reads CASSVETVSTDTQYF. DNA of the CDR3: TGTGCCAGCAGCGTAGAGACAGTTAGCACAGATACGCAGTATTTT.